These 21 T cell receptor beta chains were all obtained from the same sample, sequenced in a study of cytomegalovirus exposure and HLA in healthy donors. Vbeta (60) and Jbeta (13) primers were used in the PCR. The assay was immunoSEQ multiplex PCR, and TCRdb's table has in-frame clones only and misses some. In the table there are around 85,000 clones, about four fifths of which are singletons. The sequenced sample consisted of PBMCs. The origin of the receptors is a man aged 25 to 40 in good health and CMV-seronegative.

This clone appeared once. An end of the junction does not agree with germline; a read error may underlie this. V usage is TRBV5-1 and J usage is TRBJ1-2; TRBD1 might be the D (5 bases). This CDR3 region has 16 residues. Per the germline V gene, CDR1 is SGHRS and CDR2 is YFSETQ. CDR3 DNA: TGCGCCAGCACCATTGACGTCGGGGGAATTAACTATGGCCACACCTTC. It yields the protein CASTIDVGGINYGHTF.

This clone was seen only once. This chain uses TRBV2 with TRBJ1-2; TRBD1 is a possible D gene (6 bases). The CDR3 runs 14 residues. V lost 4 bases and J lost 3, with 12 bases in between. Germline CDR1 and CDR2: SNHLY and FYNNEI. Here the CDR3 reads CASSGQAWDYGYTF. CDR3 DNA sequence: TGTGCCAGCAGTGGACAGGCGTGGGACTATGGCTACACCTTC.

The V gene is TRBV13, the J gene TRBJ2-3, with D unclear. V lost 5 bases and J 0 bases, leaving 12 bases between the germline ends. The CDR3 length is 15 residues. The germline V gene encodes CDR1 PRHDT and CDR2 FYEKMQ (reference sequence). The CDR3 coding sequence is TGTGCCAGCAGCGCCCGCGTAGTAAGCACAGATACGCAGTATTTT. Translated, it gives CASSARVVSTDTQYF.

The gene calls are TRBV10-3 and TRBJ2-1; 10 bases align to TRBD1. Trimming cost V 4 bases and J 8 bases; bases outside gene matches: 8. The CDR3 runs to 15 residues. In germline, CDR1 is ENHRY, CDR2 SYGVKD. The CDR3 is CAISGTGTGEYEQFF. The CDR3 DNA follows: TGTGCCATCAGTGGAACCGGGACAGGGGAATATGAGCAGTTCTTC.

The chain links TRBV5-4 to TRBJ1-2, with TRBD1 matching 8 bases. V gave up 4 bases and J gave up 4 bases; unmatched junction bases: 15. Germline-derived CDR1 and CDR2 are SGHNT and YYREEE (reference sequence). The CDR3 runs to 17 residues. CDR3 protein: CASSPPIRTGTIYGYTF. The CDR3 nucleotides are TGTGCCAGCAGCCCACCGATTAGGACAGGGACCATCTATGGCTACACCTTC.

The sample holds one count of this clone. The gene calls are TRBV6-6 and TRBJ2-7, with 10 bases identical to TRBD2. The CDR3 totals 15 residues. The trim removed 5 bases at V and 2 bases at J, leaving 6 bases unmatched. CDR1 is MNHNY, CDR2 SVGAGI, per germline (reference sequence). The chain's CDR3 is CASSPGLAEPYEQYF. CDR3 DNA: TGTGCCAGCAGTCCCGGACTAGCGGAGCCCTACGAGCAGTACTTC.

The chain has TRBV18 and TRBJ1-1; D ambiguous. V was trimmed by 2 bases and J by 3 bases, leaving 13 bases between them. This CDR3 has 15 amino acids. Germline CDR1 is KGHSH and CDR2 is LQKENI. DNA of the CDR3: TGTGCCAGCTCACCAAATCTAGGCGGGGACACTGAAGCTTTCTTT. Residues: CASSPNLGGDTEAFF.

The chain has TRBV6-5 and TRBJ1-2; D gene unclear. The germline CDR1 and CDR2 sequences are MNHEY and SVGAGI. V was cut by 6 bases and J by 8 bases, with 16 bases left in between. This CDR3 contains 13 residues. CDR3 region: CASSPDLGGGYTF. The CDR3 coding sequence is TGTGCCAGCAGCCCGGACCTAGGAGGGGGCTACACCTTC.

The rearrangement joins TRBV7-2 to TRBJ1-1; 7 bases align to TRBD1. Germline-derived CDR1 and CDR2 are SGHTA and FQGNSA. The length of the CDR3 is 15 residues. J lost 2 bases, V lost 3 bases, and 6 bases had no gene match. The CDR3 loop is CASSFSGTVNTEAFF. CDR3 in DNA: TGTGCCAGCAGCTTCTCCGGGACAGTCAACACTGAAGCTTTCTTT.

The chain joins TRBV18 to TRBJ2-7; a weak D match, TRBD1 (6 bases). Between the trimmed V and J ends, which lost 3 bases and 5 bases, there was a span of 14 bases. Germline V gene data show CDR1 as KGHSH and CDR2 as LQKENI. The CDR3 consists of 14 residues. The CDR3 nucleotides read TGTGCCAGCTCACCCAGGGGCTCCTTGGACGAGCAGTACTTC. Translated, it gives CASSPRGSLDEQYF.

A note on this clone: The junction differs from germline at one of its ends, possibly a read error. The CDR3 DNA sequence: TGTGCCTGGACTAGCGGGGGGATAATGGACTTC. Translation: CAWTSGGIMDF. The genes are TRBV30 and TRBJ2-5; 11 bases fit TRBD2. Per germline, CDR1 GTSNPN and CDR2 SVGIG (reference sequence). CDR3 size: 11 residues. Full variable domain (outside the CDR3, taken from reference TRBV30 and TRBJ2-5): SQTIHQWPATLVQPVGSPLSLECTVEGTSNPNLYWYRQAAGRGLQLLFYSVGIGQISSEVPQNLSASRPQDRQFILSSKKLLLSDSGFYLCAWTSGGIMDFGPGTRLLVL.

The chain links TRBV6-1 to TRBJ2-1, with D possibly being TRBD2 (5 bases). V shed 10 bases and J shed 1 base, with 14 bases lying between them. Germline V CDR1 and CDR2: MNHNS, SASEGT. The length of the CDR3 is 14 residues. This CDR3 reads CAILAGISYNEQFF. In nucleotides, the CDR3 is TGTGCCATCCTTGCCGGGATATCCTACAATGAGCAGTTCTTC.

On this clone: Mismatch with germline at one junction end may stem from a read error. The chain is built from TRBV13 and TRBJ2-7; 12 nucleotides agree with TRBD2. Germline V gene lookup returns CDR1 PRHDT and CDR2 FYEKMQ (reference sequence). This CDR3 is built from 13 residues. CDR3 nucleotide sequence: TGTGCCAGCAGCTTAGGCGGACTAGCGGGGTTGCGCTTC. Residues: CASSLGGLAGLRF.

The CDR3 is CASSFTGDTEAFF. The DNA for the CDR3 is TGTGCCAGCAGCTTTACAGGAGACACTGAAGCTTTCTTT. The V gene is TRBV9, the J gene TRBJ1-1; a possible D gene is TRBD1 (5 bases). Germline V gene lookup returns CDR1 SGDLS and CDR2 YYNGEE. The CDR3 loop spans 13 amino acids. Trimming stripped 4 bases from V and 3 bases from J, with 10 bases between.

The chain recombines TRBV5-4 with TRBJ2-3; D is perhaps TRBD2 (6 bases). The CDR3 has 13 amino acids. Germline CDR1 and CDR2: SGHNT and YYREEE (reference sequence). The ends were cut back, 3 bases at V and 1 base at J, with 6 bases in the middle. CDR3 residues: CASSSGGTDTQYF. CDR3 coding DNA: TGTGCCAGCAGCTCGGGGGGCACAGATACGCAGTATTTT.

This clone was seen a few times. The gene calls are TRBV27 and TRBJ2-2, with D possibly being TRBD2 (5 bases). The germline V gene has CDR1 MNHEY and CDR2 SMNVEV (reference sequence). V lost 3 bases, J lost 0 bases, and 8 bases lay in between. The CDR3 spans 15 residues. CDR3 in DNA: TGTGCCAGCAGTTTTTCAGCGGCGAACACCGGGGAGCTGTTTTTT. Amino acid sequence: CASSFSAANTGELFF.

The chain joins TRBV4-1 to TRBJ1-6; D perhaps matches TRBD1 (6 bases). The V gene's germline CDR1 is MGHRA and CDR2 YSYEKL. This CDR3 contains 15 residues. Trimming shortened V by 2 bases and J by 8 bases, and 13 bases separated the two germline ends. This chain's CDR3 is CASSQSQNRDSPLHF. The CDR3 bases are TGCGCCAGCAGCCAAAGCCAAAACAGGGATTCACCCCTCCACTTT.

This sequence joins TRBV5-1 and TRBJ1-2, with 8 bases fitting TRBD1. CDR3 size: 19 residues. V shed 2 bases and J 4 bases; nucleotides not matched to a gene: 19. Germline lookup yields CDR1 SGHRS and CDR2 YFSETQ. This chain's CDR3 is CASSFLPLTPGGDGYGYTF. CDR3 nucleotides: TGCGCCAGCAGCTTTCTGCCCCTTACTCCAGGGGGCGACGGCTATGGCTACACCTTC.

The chain joins TRBV27 to TRBJ2-1, with 7 nucleotides matching TRBD2. Trimming cost V 8 bases and J 8 bases; bases outside gene matches: 15. The CDR3 is 15 residues long. CDR1 and CDR2 from the germline V gene are MNHEY and SMNVEV (reference sequence). CDR3 amino acids: CASALSWGRGDEQFF. The CDR3 region has the DNA TGTGCCAGCGCCCTTTCGTGGGGACGGGGGGATGAGCAGTTCTTC.

The chain joins TRBV6-5 to TRBJ2-7; 9 nucleotides line up with TRBD1. In germline, CDR1 is MNHEY, CDR2 SVGAGI. This CDR3 contains 14 residues. The junction had 8 bases not matched to a gene; V was cut back by 5 bases and J by 6 bases. DNA for the CDR3: TGTGCCAGCAGTCAACTGACAGGGGGAGGCGAGCAGTACTTC. This gives the protein CASSQLTGGGEQYF.

This sequence joins TRBV27 and TRBJ2-7, with 11 bases that match TRBD2. The CDR3 sequence is 16 residues long. Looked up from germline, CDR1 is MNHEY and CDR2 is SMNVEV (reference sequence). Unmatched junction bases numbered 5, after V lost 0 bases and J lost 4 bases. CDR3 sequence: CASSLSSASGRYEQYF. CDR3 sequence (DNA): TGTGCCAGCAGTTTATCGTCGGCTAGCGGGAGGTACGAGCAGTACTTC.